This T cell receptor beta chain was sequenced in a study of blood T cell repertoires in COVID-19. The CDR3 spans 14 residues. CDR1 SGHDT and CDR2 YYEEEE come from the germline V gene. V lost 1 base, J lost 6 bases, and 11 bases lay in between. This clone was observed a single time. Generated by immunoSEQ multiplex PCR, the TCRdb table keeps only in-frame clones and is missing some. The sample lists about 76,000 clones; around four fifths were seen once. The sequence was obtained from a human donor in a cohort sampled during active COVID-19. The sequenced sample was peripheral blood. The chain couples TRBV5-6 to TRBJ2-1; D might be TRBD2 (5 bases). The CDR3 nucleotides are TGTGCCAGCAGCTTGTTGGCTAGCATCAATGAGCAGTTCTTC. The encoded protein is CASSLLASINEQFF.